This T cell receptor (beta chain) was found in a study of graft-versus-host responses after intestinal transplantation. At the level of the study: Anti-thymocyte globulin served as induction for all recipients, who then took tacrolimus and steroids for 2 to 4 years.

The V and J ends lost 2 bases and 4 bases respectively, with 5 bases between them. The CDR3 spans 12 residues. Germline CDR1 reads MGHRA; CDR2 reads YSYEKL. In the case of this clone: Its matching antigen is unknown.

Study findings and constraints: Circulating GvH clones peaking coincided with falling HvG clones soon after transplant. Allografts of patients with graft-donor T cell macrochimerism showed high graft-versus-host to host-versus-graft clone ratios. Recipient marrow harbored GvH clones, some of which surfaced first in ileum or blood.

Measured with immunoSEQ multiplex PCR; TCRdb has only the in-frame clones, and not every one. This sample carries over 100,000 clones, about 92% of them seen once, and the ten largest clones take roughly 1%. The receptor was isolated from a human donor who was the organ donor for an intestinal transplant. The sample here was unstimulated CD8+ T cells sorted from spleen or lymph node cells, taken before transplant. The V and J genes are TRBV4-1 and TRBJ1-1; a possible D gene is TRBD1 (5 bases). This CDR3 is CASSQQGTEAFF. The DNA of the CDR3 is TGCGCCAGCAGCCAACAGGGCACTGAAGCTTTCTTT.